This T cell receptor (beta chain) emerged from a study of blood T cell repertoires in COVID-19. Study in general: Some COVID-19 samples were acute and others convalescent; all came from the United States, Italy and Spain.

Original handling: Estimated nucleated cell counts came from reference gene primer amplification. TCRdb keeps only in-frame clones here, not all; method: immunoSEQ multiplex PCR. That table gives V, J and clone size, and the DNA gave D and trimming. The table lists around 200,000 clones, around 83% of them singletons, with less than 5.5% in the top ten. The sequence derives from a woman of 80 years or more with acute or convalescent COVID-19. Sequencing input: peripheral blood.

The CDR3 loop is CASSLLGAPYEQYF. CDR3 nucleotide sequence: TGTGCCAGCAGCTTACTCGGAGCCCCCTACGAGCAGTACTTC. The chain links TRBV7-2 to TRBJ2-7; no definite D call. Germline V gene lookup returns CDR1 SGHTA and CDR2 FQGNSA. V was trimmed by 2 bases and J by 2 bases, leaving 10 bases between them. This CDR3 is built from 14 residues. The whole variable domain, remainder taken from reference TRBV7-2 and TRBJ2-7, is GAGVSQSPSNKVTEKGKDVELRCDPISGHTALYWYRQSLGQGLEFLIYFQGNSAPDKSGLPSDRFSAERTGGSVSTLTIQRTQQEDSAVYLCASSLLGAPYEQYFGPGTRLTVT.